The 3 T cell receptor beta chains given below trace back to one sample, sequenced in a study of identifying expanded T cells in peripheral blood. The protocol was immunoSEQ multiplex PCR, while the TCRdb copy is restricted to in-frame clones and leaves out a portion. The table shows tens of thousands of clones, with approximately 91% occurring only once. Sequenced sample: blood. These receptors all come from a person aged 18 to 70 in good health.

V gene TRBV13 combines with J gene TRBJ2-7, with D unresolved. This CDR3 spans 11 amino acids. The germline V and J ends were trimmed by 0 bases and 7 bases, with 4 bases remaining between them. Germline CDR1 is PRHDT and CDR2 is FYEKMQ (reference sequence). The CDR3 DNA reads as TGTGCCAGCAGCTTAGGTTCTGAGCAGTACTTC. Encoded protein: CASSLGSEQYF.

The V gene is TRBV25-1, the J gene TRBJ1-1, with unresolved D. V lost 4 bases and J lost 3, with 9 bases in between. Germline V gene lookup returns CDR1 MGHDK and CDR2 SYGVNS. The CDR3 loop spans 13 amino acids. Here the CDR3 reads CASSVTLYTEAFF. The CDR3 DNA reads TGTGCCAGCAGTGTTACACTCTACACTGAAGCTTTCTTT.

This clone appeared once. The CDR3 DNA sequence: TGTGCCACCAGCAGAGCACAGCAAGAGACCCAGTACTTC. Its translation: CATSRAQQETQYF. The genes are TRBV15 and TRBJ2-5; D not certain. Trimming took 1 base from V and 2 from J, leaving 5 bases between them. The CDR3 extends over 13 amino acids. Germline CDR1 and CDR2: LNHNV and YYDKDF (reference sequence).